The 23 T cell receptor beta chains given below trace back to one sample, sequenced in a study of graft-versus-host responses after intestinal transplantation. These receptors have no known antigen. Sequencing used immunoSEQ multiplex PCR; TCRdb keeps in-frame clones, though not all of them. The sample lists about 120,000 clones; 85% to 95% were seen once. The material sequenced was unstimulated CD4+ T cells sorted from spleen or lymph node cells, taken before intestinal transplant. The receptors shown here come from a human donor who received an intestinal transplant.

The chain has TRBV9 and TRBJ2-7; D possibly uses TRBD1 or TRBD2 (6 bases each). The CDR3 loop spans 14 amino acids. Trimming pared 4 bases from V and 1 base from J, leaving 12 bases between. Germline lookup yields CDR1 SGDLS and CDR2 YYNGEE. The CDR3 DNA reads TGTGCCAGCAGCCCCGAGGGGGGATCCTACGAGCAGTACTTC. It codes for CASSPEGGSYEQYF.

The CDR3 sequence is CASSYQGLGTDTQYF. The CDR3 DNA reads TGTGCCAGCAGTTACCAGGGGTTAGGCACAGATACGCAGTATTTT. The chain combines TRBV6-5 with TRBJ2-3; D may be TRBD1 (6 bases). The germline V and J ends were trimmed by 2 bases and 1 base, with 10 bases remaining between them. Germline V lookup: CDR1 MNHEY, CDR2 SVGAGI. The length of the CDR3 is 15 residues.

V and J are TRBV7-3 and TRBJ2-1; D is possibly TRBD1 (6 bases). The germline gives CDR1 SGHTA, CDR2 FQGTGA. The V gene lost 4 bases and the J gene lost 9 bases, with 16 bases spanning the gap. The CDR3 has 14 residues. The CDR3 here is CASSSDGDKREQFF. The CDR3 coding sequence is TGTGCCAGCAGCTCGGACGGGGACAAACGTGAGCAGTTCTTC.

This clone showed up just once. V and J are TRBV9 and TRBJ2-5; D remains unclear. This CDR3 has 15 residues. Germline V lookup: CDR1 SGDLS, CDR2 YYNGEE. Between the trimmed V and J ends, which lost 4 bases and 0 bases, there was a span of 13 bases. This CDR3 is CASSPRAPYQETQYF. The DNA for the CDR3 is TGTGCCAGCAGCCCCCGGGCCCCGTACCAAGAGACCCAGTACTTC.

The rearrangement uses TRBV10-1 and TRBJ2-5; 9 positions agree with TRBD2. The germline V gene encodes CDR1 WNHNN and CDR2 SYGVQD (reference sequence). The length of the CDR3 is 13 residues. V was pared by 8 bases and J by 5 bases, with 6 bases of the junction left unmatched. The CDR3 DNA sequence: TGCGCCAGCTGCGAGCGGGAGGAGGAGACCCAGTACTTC. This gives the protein CASCEREEETQYF.

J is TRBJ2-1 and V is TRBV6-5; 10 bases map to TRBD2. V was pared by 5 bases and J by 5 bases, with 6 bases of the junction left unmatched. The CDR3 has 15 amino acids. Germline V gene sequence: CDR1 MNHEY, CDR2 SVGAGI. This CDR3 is CASSAPGLAHNEQFF. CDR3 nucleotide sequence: TGTGCCAGCAGTGCACCGGGACTAGCGCACAATGAGCAGTTCTTC.

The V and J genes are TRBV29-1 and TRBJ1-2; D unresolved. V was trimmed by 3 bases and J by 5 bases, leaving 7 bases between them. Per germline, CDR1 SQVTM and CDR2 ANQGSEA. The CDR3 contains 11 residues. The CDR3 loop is CSVDPWYGYTF. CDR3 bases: TGCAGCGTTGATCCTTGGTATGGCTACACCTTC.

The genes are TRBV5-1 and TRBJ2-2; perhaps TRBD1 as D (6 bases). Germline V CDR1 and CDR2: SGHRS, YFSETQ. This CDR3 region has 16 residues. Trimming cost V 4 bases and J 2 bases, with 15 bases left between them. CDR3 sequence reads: CASSPPQGPNTGELFF. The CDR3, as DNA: TGCGCCAGCAGCCCCCCTCAGGGGCCCAACACCGGGGAGCTGTTTTTT.

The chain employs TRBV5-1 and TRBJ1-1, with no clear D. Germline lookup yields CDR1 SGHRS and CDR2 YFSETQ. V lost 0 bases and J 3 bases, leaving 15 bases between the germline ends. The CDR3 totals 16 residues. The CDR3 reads CASSLAIWGGDTEAFF. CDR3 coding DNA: TGCGCCAGCAGCTTGGCTATTTGGGGAGGTGACACTGAAGCTTTCTTT.

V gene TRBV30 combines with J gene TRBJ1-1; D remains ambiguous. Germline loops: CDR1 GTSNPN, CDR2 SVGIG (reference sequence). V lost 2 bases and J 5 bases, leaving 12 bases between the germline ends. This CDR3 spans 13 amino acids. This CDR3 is CAWSTDARTEAFF. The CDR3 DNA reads TGTGCCTGGAGTACAGACGCCCGGACTGAAGCTTTCTTT.

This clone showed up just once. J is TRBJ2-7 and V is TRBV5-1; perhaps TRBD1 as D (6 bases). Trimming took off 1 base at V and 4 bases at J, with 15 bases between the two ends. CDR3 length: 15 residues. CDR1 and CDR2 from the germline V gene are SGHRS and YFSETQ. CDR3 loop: CASSLFPGQQYEQYF. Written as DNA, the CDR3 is TGCGCCAGCAGCTTGTTCCCCGGACAGCAATACGAGCAGTACTTC.

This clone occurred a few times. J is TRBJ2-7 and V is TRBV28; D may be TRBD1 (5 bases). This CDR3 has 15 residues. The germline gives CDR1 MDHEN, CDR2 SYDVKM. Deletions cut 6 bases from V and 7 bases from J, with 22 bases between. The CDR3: CASSLDSDVFREQYF. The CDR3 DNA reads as TGTGCCAGCAGCCTCGACAGTGACGTTTTTCGGGAGCAGTACTTC.

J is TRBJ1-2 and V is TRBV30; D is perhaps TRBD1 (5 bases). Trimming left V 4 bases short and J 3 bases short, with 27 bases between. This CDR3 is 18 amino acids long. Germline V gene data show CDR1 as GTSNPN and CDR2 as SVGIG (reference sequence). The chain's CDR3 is CAWIHPAQGPSKDYGYTF. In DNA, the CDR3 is TGTGCCTGGATACACCCCGCCCAGGGACCTTCGAAGGACTATGGCTACACCTTC.

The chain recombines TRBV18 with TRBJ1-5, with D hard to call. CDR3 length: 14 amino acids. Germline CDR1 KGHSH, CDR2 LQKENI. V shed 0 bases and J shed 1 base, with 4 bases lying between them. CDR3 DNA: TGTGCCAGCTCACCACCCGGCAGCAATCAGCCCCAGCATTTT. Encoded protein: CASSPPGSNQPQHF.

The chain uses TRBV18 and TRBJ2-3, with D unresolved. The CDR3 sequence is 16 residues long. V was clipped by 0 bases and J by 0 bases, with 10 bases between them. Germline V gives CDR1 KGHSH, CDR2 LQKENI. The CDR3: CASSPPLGPSTDTQYF. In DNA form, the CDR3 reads TGTGCCAGCTCACCACCGCTAGGGCCCAGCACAGATACGCAGTATTTT.

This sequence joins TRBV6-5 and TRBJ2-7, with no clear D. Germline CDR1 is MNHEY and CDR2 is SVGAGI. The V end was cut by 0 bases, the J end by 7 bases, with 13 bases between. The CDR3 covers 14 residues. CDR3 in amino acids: CASSYSSSMGEQYF. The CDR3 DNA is TGTGCCAGCAGTTACTCGTCTTCCATGGGGGAGCAGTACTTC.

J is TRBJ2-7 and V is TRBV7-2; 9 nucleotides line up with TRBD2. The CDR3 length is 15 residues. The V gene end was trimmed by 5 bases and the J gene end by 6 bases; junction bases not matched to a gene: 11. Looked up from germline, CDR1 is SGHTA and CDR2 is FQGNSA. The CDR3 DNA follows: TGTGCCAGCAGCACCCCGGGTAGCGGGAGAGCCGAGCAGTACTTC. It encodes CASSTPGSGRAEQYF.

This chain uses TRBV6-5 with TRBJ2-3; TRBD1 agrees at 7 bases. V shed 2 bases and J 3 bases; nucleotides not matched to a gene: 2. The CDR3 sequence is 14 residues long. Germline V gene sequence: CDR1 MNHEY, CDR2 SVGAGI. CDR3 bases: TGTGCCAGCAGTTACAGGGGGCTTACAGATACGCAGTATTTT. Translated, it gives CASSYRGLTDTQYF.

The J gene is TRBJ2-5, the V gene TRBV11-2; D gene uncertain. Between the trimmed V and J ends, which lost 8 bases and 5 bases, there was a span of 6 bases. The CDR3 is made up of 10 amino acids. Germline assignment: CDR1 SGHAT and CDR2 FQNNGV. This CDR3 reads CASSGETQYF. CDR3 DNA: TGTGCCAGCTCTGGGGAGACCCAGTACTTC.

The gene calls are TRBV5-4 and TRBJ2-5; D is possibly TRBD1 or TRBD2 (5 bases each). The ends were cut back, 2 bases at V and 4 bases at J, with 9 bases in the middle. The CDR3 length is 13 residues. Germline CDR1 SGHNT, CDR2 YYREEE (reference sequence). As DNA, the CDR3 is TGTGCCAGCAGCTTTTCGGGGCTAGAGACCCAGTACTTC. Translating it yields CASSFSGLETQYF.

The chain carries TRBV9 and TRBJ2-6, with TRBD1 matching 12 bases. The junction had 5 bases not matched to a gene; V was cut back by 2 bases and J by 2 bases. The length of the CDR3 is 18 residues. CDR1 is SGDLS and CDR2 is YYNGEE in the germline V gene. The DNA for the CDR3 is TGTGCCAGCAGCGTGGCGGGACAGGGGGCAACTGGGGCCAACGTCCTGACTTTC. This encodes CASSVAGQGATGANVLTF.

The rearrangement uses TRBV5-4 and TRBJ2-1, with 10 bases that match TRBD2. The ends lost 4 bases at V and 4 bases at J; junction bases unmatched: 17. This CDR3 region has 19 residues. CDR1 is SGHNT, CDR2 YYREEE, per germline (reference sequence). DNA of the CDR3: TGTGCCAGCAGCCGAACTGGGTCCGTAGCGGGAGGTTTTTACAATGAGCAGTTCTTC. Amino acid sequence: CASSRTGSVAGGFYNEQFF.

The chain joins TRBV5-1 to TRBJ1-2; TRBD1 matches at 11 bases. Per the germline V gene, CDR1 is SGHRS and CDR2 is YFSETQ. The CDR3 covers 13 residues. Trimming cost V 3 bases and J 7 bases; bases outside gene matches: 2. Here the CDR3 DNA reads TGCGCCAGCAGCTGGGGACAGGGGGGTGGCTACACCTTC. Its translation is CASSWGQGGGYTF.